What follows are 21 T cell receptor beta chains derived from one specimen sequenced in a study of T cell repertoires in cytomegalovirus infection. TCRdb processed the reads anew with MiXCR; each CDR3 protein has one entry. The repertoire holds 150,000 to 200,000 distinct CDR3 sequences, with approximately 14% as singletons. Sample: PBMCs. The receptors shown here come from a human donor in good health (CMV status not recorded). Some clones in this sample may be carry-over from other donors' samples.

This clonotype was detected ten times or more. The J gene is TRBJ2-2, the V gene TRBV12-3 or TRBV12-4; D not certain. V shed 2 bases and J shed 5 bases, with 6 bases lying between them. The CDR3 runs 13 residues. DNA of the CDR3: TGTGCCAGCAGTTTAACAGCTACCGGGGAGCTGTTTTTT. Its translation: CASSLTATGELFF.

A few counts support this clonotype. The chain links TRBV5-6 to TRBJ2-4; 7 bases are a match to TRBD2. The length of the CDR3 is 16 residues. Unmatched junction bases numbered 12, after V lost 6 bases and J lost 3 bases. Germline V gene lookup returns CDR1 SGHDT and CDR2 YYEEEE. In nucleotides, the CDR3 is TGTGCCAGCACCGCCCGCGGGAGCGATGTCAAAAACATTCAGTACTTC. Translated, it gives CASTARGSDVKNIQYF.

This clonotype was seen repeatedly, ten times or more. V is TRBV7-2 and J is TRBJ1-5, with D possibly matching TRBD1 (6 bases). Germline CDR1 and CDR2: SGHTA and FQGNSA. The CDR3 length is 13 residues. V lost 1 base, J lost 6 bases, and 7 bases lay in between. The chain's CDR3 is CASSLGDIQPQHF. The CDR3 DNA reads TGTGCCAGCAGCTTAGGGGACATTCAGCCCCAGCATTTT.

This clonotype was recorded many times. The CDR3 spells CASSLVWGQVLPNYGYTF. The CDR3 DNA sequence: TGTGCCAGCAGCTTAGTATGGGGACAGGTCTTGCCTAACTATGGCTACACCTTC. This chain links TRBV7-2 with TRBJ1-2; 8 bases are shared with TRBD1. CDR1 is SGHTA, CDR2 FQGNSA, per germline. CDR3 length: 18 residues. The V and J ends lost 1 base and 0 bases, in that order; junction bases with no gene match: 10.

The CDR3: CASTSSGNTIYF. Here the CDR3 DNA reads TGTGCCAGCACCTCAAGTGGAAACACCATATATTTT. The chain couples TRBV28 to TRBJ1-3; D is uncertain. Germline CDR1 MDHEN, CDR2 SYDVKM. With 7 bases removed from V and 3 bases from J, the gap between germline ends came to 7 bases. This CDR3 has 12 amino acids. The full variable domain, completed using reference TRBV28 and TRBJ1-3, is DVKVTQSSRYLVKRTGEKVFLECVQDMDHENMFWYRQDPGLGLRLIYFSYDVKMKEKGDIPEGYSVSREKKERFSLILESASTNQTSMYLCASTSSGNTIYFGEGSWLTVV.

The gene calls are TRBV5-1 and TRBJ2-3, with a possible D match to TRBD2 (7 bases). CDR3 size: 17 residues. Trimming stripped 1 base from V and 3 bases from J, with 18 bases between. Germline loops: CDR1 SGHRS, CDR2 YFSETQ. CDR3 bases: TGCGCCAGCAGCTTGAGTTCTGGGGGGGCTGCGACAGATACGCAGTATTTT. Residues: CASSLSSGGAATDTQYF. The full variable domain, rest sourced from reference TRBV5-1 and TRBJ2-3, is KAGVTQTPRYLIKTRGQQVTLSCSPISGHRSVSWYQQTPGQGLQFLFEYFSETQRNKGNFPGRFSGRQFSNSRSEMNVSTLELGDSALYLCASSLSSGGAATDTQYFGPGTRLTVL.

This sequence joins TRBV10-3 and TRBJ1-6, with D uncertain. This CDR3 spans 13 amino acids. Germline V CDR1 and CDR2: ENHRY, SYGVKD. Trimming took off 7 bases at V and 7 bases at J, with 11 bases between the two ends. The CDR3 nucleotides are TGTGCCATCAACGCCGGGAGGAATTCACCCCTCCACTTT. Its translation is CAINAGRNSPLHF.

This clonotype has a count of ten or more. V usage is TRBV7-9 and J usage is TRBJ1-5, with D unclear. With 5 bases removed from V and 3 bases from J, the gap between germline ends came to 5 bases. The CDR3 sequence is 12 residues long. The germline V gene has CDR1 SEHNR and CDR2 FQNEAQ (reference sequence). CDR3 protein: CASSPSNQPQHF. The CDR3 coding sequence is TGTGCCAGCAGCCCCTCCAATCAGCCCCAGCATTTT.

This clonotype occurred many times. The chain is built from TRBV7-8 and TRBJ2-3; 10 bases map to TRBD2. CDR1 and CDR2 from the germline V gene are SGHVS and FQNEAQ. The junction had 6 bases not matched to a gene; V was cut back by 4 bases and J by 2 bases. The CDR3 loop spans 16 amino acids. The CDR3: CASSSRGLAFTDTQYF. The CDR3 bases are TGTGCCAGCAGCTCCAGGGGACTAGCGTTCACAGATACGCAGTATTTT. The variable domain in full, completed from reference TRBV7-8 and TRBJ2-3, reads GAGVSQSPRYKVAKRGQDVALRCDPISGHVSLFWYQQALGQGPEFLTYFQNEAQLDKSGLPSDRFFAERPEGSVSTLKIQRTQQEDSAVYLCASSSRGLAFTDTQYFGPGTRLTVL.

This chain connects TRBV20-1 to TRBJ1-4; weak D call: TRBD1 (5 bases). Germline CDR1 reads DFQATT; CDR2 reads SNEGSKA (reference sequence). V was pared by 6 bases and J by 8 bases, with 19 bases between. The CDR3 covers 14 residues. The CDR3 loop reads CSASTTGGREKLFF. For the CDR3, the DNA is TGCAGTGCCTCAACGACGGGGGGGAGGGAAAAACTGTTTTTT.

V is TRBV12-3 or TRBV12-4 and J is TRBJ2-3; 13 bases are a match to TRBD2. After removal of 6 bases from V and 4 bases from J, the junction contained 7 bases not matched to a gene. This CDR3 has 16 residues. CDR3 DNA: TGTGCCAGCAGCACTAGCGGGGGGGCCGCCGCAGATACGCAGTATTTT. It specifies CASSTSGGAAADTQYF.

The chain carries TRBV7-3 and TRBJ2-6, with a possible D match to TRBD1 (5 bases). Germline CDR1 and CDR2: SGHTA and FQGTGA. The V gene lost 0 bases and the J gene lost 4 bases, with 10 bases spanning the gap. The CDR3 spans 16 residues. The CDR3 DNA is TGTGCCAGCAGCTTAACCAGGGCAGTCGGGGCCAACGTCCTGACTTTC. It specifies CASSLTRAVGANVLTF. Full variable domain (missing parts from reference TRBV7-3 and TRBJ2-6): GAGVSQTPSNKVTEKGKYVELRCDPISGHTALYWYRQSLGQGPEFLIYFQGTGAADDSGLPNDRFFAVRPEGSVSTLKIQRTERGDSAVYLCASSLTRAVGANVLTFGAGSRLTVL.

This clonotype was recorded a few times. The chain is built from TRBV12-3 or TRBV12-4 and TRBJ2-3; no clear D gene. The V and J ends lost 5 bases and 4 bases respectively, with 16 bases between them. This CDR3 has 15 residues. The CDR3 here is CASSVGKSGSDTQYF. Written as DNA, the CDR3 is TGTGCCAGCAGTGTTGGGAAGTCGGGTTCAGATACGCAGTATTTT.

This chain links TRBV6-5 with TRBJ2-1, with a tentative D call TRBD1 (6 bases). Germline V lookup: CDR1 MNHEY, CDR2 SVGAGI. The CDR3 consists of 16 residues. Trimming left V 0 bases short and J 0 bases short, with 9 bases between. The CDR3: CASSYSGHSSYNEQFF. The CDR3 DNA reads as TGTGCCAGCAGTTACTCGGGACACTCCTCCTACAATGAGCAGTTCTTC.

This chain joins TRBV6-4 and TRBJ1-2, with D possibly TRBD1 on 6 matching bases. CDR3 size: 15 residues. V was shortened by 5 bases and J by 8 bases, with 21 bases between the two germline ends. Germline loops: CDR1 MRHNA, CDR2 SNTAGT. CDR3 in amino acids: CASSTGQPRVGGYTF. The CDR3 bases are TGTGCCAGCAGTACAGGACAGCCCCGGGTAGGGGGCTACACCTTC.

This clonotype was observed a few times. This chain joins TRBV3-1 and TRBJ2-7; possibly TRBD1 for D (6 bases). Trimming stripped 0 bases from V and 3 bases from J, with 18 bases between. This CDR3 comprises 17 residues. CDR1 is LGHDT and CDR2 is YNNKEL in the germline V gene (reference sequence). This CDR3 reads CASSQDPRQWGHYEQYF. As DNA, the CDR3 is TGTGCCAGCAGCCAAGATCCGAGACAGTGGGGACACTACGAGCAGTACTTC.

Many counts were recorded for this clonotype. In DNA, the CDR3 is TGTGCCAGCACTGGTTCCCGAGAGACCCAGTACTTC. Translated: CASTGSRETQYF. This chain joins TRBV6-6 and TRBJ2-5; D not certain. The CDR3 sequence is 12 residues long. V was cut by 7 bases and J by 4 bases, with 10 bases left in between. Germline CDR1 reads MNHNY; CDR2 reads SVGAGI (reference sequence).

The rearrangement uses TRBV6-5 and TRBJ2-7; D is unresolved. CDR1 MNHEY and CDR2 SVGAGI come from the germline V gene. The CDR3 is 14 residues long. Trimming pared 6 bases from V and 0 bases from J, leaving 12 bases between. In DNA form, the CDR3 reads TGTGCCAGCAGCCCCGCCTGGAGCTCCTACGAGCAGTACTTC. It specifies CASSPAWSSYEQYF.

This clonotype occurred once. This rearrangement joins TRBV5-1 to TRBJ1-2; perhaps TRBD1 as D (6 bases). The CDR3 spans 14 residues. V was cut by 0 bases and J by 4 bases, with 10 bases left in between. Germline V gene lookup returns CDR1 SGHRS and CDR2 YFSETQ. The CDR3 loop is CASSLDPGAYGYTF. CDR3 in DNA: TGCGCCAGCAGCTTGGACCCAGGGGCCTATGGCTACACCTTC. Based on the CDR3 plus reference TRBV5-1 and TRBJ1-2, the full variable domain is KAGVTQTPRYLIKTRGQQVTLSCSPISGHRSVSWYQQTPGQGLQFLFEYFSETQRNKGNFPGRFSGRQFSNSRSEMNVSTLELGDSALYLCASSLDPGAYGYTFGSGTRLTVV.

This clonotype was observed at least ten times. V and J are TRBV6-1 and TRBJ1-1, with D maybe TRBD1 (5 bases). This CDR3 contains 14 residues. V dropped 5 bases and J dropped 1 base, with 11 bases sitting between them. Germline loops: CDR1 MNHNS, CDR2 SASEGT. CDR3 sequence (DNA): TGTGCCAGCAGTTCGGCAGGGCCGAACACTGAAGCTTTCTTT. Residues: CASSSAGPNTEAFF.

In its sample, this clonotype was seen a few times. The rearrangement links TRBV27 to TRBJ1-6, with D uncertain. The CDR3 runs 15 residues. Per germline, CDR1 MNHEY and CDR2 SMNVEV (reference sequence). Trimming left V 6 bases short and J 5 bases short, with 14 bases between. CDR3 in DNA: TGTGCCAGCAGCACGTCGGGAAGAGATAATTCACCCCTCCACTTT. This sequence encodes CASSTSGRDNSPLHF.